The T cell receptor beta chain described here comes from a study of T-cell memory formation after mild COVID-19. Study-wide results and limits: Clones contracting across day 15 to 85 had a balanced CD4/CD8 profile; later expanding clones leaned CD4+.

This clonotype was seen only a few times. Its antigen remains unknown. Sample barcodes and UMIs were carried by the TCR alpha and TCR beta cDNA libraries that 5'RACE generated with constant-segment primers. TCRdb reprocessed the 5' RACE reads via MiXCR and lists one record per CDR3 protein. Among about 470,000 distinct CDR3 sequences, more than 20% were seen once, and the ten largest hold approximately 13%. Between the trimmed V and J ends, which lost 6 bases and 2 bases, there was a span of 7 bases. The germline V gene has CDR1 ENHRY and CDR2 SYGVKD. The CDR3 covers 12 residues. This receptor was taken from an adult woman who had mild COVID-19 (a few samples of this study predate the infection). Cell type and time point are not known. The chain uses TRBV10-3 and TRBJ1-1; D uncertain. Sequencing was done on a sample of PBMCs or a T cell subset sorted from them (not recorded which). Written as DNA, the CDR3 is TGTGCCATCAGCGAAGTTAACACTGAAGCTTTCTTT. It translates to CAISEVNTEAFF.